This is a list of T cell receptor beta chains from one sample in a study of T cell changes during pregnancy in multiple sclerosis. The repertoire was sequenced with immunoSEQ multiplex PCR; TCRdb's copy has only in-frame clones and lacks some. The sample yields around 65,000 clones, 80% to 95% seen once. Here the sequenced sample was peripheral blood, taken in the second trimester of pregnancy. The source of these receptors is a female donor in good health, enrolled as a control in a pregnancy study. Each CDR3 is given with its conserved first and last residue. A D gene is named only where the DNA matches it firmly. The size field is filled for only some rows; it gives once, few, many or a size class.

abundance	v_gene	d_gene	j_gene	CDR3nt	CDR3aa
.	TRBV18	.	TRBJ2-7	TGTGCCAGCTCACCCGGAGCCGGGGGCTCCTACGAGCAGTACTTC	CASSPGAGGSYEQYF
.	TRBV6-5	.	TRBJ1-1	TGTGCCAGCAGCCGGAACACTGAAGCTTTCTTT	CASSRNTEAFF
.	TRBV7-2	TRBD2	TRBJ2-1	TGTGCCAGCAGACCTAGCGGGGGGCCCCTCTGGGATGAGCAGTTCTTC	CASRPSGGPLWDEQFF
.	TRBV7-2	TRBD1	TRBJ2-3	TGTGCCAGCAGGAGGGACAGGGTGGGCACAGATACGCAGTATTTT	CASRRDRVGTDTQYF
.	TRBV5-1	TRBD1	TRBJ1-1	TGCGCCAGCAGCTTCCAGGGGGCGGAAGCTTTCTTT	CASSFQGAEAFF
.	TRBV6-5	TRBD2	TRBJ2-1	TGTGCCAGCAGTTACGGGGGACTAGCCCTTAATGAGCAGTTCTTC	CASSYGGLALNEQFF
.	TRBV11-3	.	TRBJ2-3	TGTGCCAGCAGCTTAGAGTCCCATTTCCTAGCGCCTAGCACAGATACGCAGTATTTT	CASSLESHFLAPSTDTQYF
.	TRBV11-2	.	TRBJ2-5	TGTGCCAGCAGCCGCACGATCCAGGGGGAGACCCAGTACTTC	CASSRTIQGETQYF
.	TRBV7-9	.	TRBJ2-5	TGTGCCAGCAGCTTATCGTTGGAGACCCAGTACTTC	CASSLSLETQYF
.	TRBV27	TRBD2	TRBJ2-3	TGTGCCAGCAGCACCGGGACTAGCGGGGGCCCGTACAGAGATACGCAGTATTTT	CASSTGTSGGPYRDTQYF
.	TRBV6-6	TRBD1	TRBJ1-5	TGTGCCAGCAGTTACGACGGGACAGGGGGCGGTCAGCCCCAGCATTTT	CASSYDGTGGGQPQHF
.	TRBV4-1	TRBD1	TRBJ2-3	TGCGCCAGCAGCCCCTTGGGACAGGCTAGCACAGATACGCAGTATTTT	CASSPLGQASTDTQYF
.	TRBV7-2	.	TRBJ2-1	TGTGCCAGCAGCTTACGAGAGAGCTCCTACAATGAGCAGTTCTTC	CASSLRESSYNEQFF
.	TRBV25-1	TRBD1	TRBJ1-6	TGTGCCAGCAGCTCAGGGACAGTAAATAATTCACCCCTCCACTTT	CASSSGTVNNSPLHF
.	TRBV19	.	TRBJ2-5	TGTGCCAGTGAGGGTCCAGGAGGAAAGACCCAGTACTTC	CASEGPGGKTQYF
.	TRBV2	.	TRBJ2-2	TGTGCCAGCACTATCGGACAAGTTTTCGCCGGGGAGCTGTTTTTT	CASTIGQVFAGELFF
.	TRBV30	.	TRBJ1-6	TGTGCCTGGAGTGGGTGGGAGGCCCTCCACTTT	CAWSGWEALHF
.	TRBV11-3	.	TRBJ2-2	TGTGCCAGCAGCCGATTCACAGGGATGAACACCGGGGAGCTGTTTTTT	CASSRFTGMNTGELFF
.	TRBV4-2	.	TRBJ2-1	TGTGCCAGCAGCCAAGATTTCCGACTAGTAACGTTTTACAATGAGCAGTTCTTC	CASSQDFRLVTFYNEQFF
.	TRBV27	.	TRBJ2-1	TGTGCCAGCAGTTTACTCTCGGGGAATGAGCAGTTCTTC	CASSLLSGNEQFF
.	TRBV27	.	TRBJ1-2	TGTGCCAGCAGTTTTTCAGCTAACTATGGCTACACCTTC	CASSFSANYGYTF
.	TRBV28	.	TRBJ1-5	TGTGCCAGCAGTTCTTACCCGGGGGGCAGAATGAGGTATAGCAATCAGCCCCAGCATTTT	CASSSYPGGRMRYSNQPQHF
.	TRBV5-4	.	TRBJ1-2	TGTGCCAGCAGCCCAAGGGGCGGCAACTATGGCTACACCTTC	CASSPRGGNYGYTF
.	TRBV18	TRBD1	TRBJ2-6	TGTGCCAGCTCACCTAGGGGACAGCCCTCTGGGGCCAACGTCCTGACTTTC	CASSPRGQPSGANVLTF
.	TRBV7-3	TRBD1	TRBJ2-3	TGTGCCAGCAGCCTGGGACAGGGGAGCACAGATACGCAGTATTTT	CASSLGQGSTDTQYF
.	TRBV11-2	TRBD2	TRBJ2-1	TGTGCCAGCAGCTTAGTAGGAGGACTAGCGGGGGCGAGGGAGCAGTTCTTC	CASSLVGGLAGAREQFF
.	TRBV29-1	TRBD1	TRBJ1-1	TGCAGCGTGAACGGACAGGGTGGCACTGAAGCTTTCTTT	CSVNGQGGTEAFF
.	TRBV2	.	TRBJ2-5	TGTGCCAGCAGTCCGGGAGAAGAGACCCAGTACTTC	CASSPGEETQYF
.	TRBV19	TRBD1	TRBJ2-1	TGTGCCAGTAGTTGGACAGGGTCTTACAATGAGCAGTTCTTC	CASSWTGSYNEQFF
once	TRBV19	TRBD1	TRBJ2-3	TGTGCCAGTAGATACAGGGGAGATACGCAGTATTTT	CASRYRGDTQYF
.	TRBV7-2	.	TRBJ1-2	TGTGCCAGCAGCCAAAACAGGCCCGGCTACACCTTC	CASSQNRPGYTF
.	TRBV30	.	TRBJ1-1	TGTGCCTGGAGTGTACGCGCAGGTTCGTTGAACACTGAAGCTTTCTTT	CAWSVRAGSLNTEAFF
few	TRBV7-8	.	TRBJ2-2	TGTGCCAGCAGACCCGGGACTTCCCACACCGGGGAGCTGTTTTTT	CASRPGTSHTGELFF
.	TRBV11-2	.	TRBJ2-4	TGTGCCAGCAGCTTAGGGACAGAAAACATTCAGTACTTC	CASSLGTENIQYF
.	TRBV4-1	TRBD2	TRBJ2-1	TGCGCCAGCAGCCGTAGCGGGACTGCTGGAAACAATGAGCAGTTCTTC	CASSRSGTAGNNEQFF
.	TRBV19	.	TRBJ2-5	TGTGCCAGTGGCCAGCGGCGGGGCAGCCAAGAGACCCAGTACTTC	CASGQRRGSQETQYF
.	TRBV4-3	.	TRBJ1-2	TGCGCCAGCAGCCAAGATATCCGGGAGTATGGCTACACCTTC	CASSQDIREYGYTF
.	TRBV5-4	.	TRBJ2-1	TGTGCCAGCAGCTTGGCGGGGTCTCTAGCGACCTCCTACAATGAGCAGTTCTTC	CASSLAGSLATSYNEQFF
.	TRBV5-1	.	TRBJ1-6	TGCGCCAGCAGCTTGGACGGACAGAGTAATTCACCCCTCCACTTT	CASSLDGQSNSPLHF
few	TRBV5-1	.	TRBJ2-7	TGCGCCAGCAGCTTGGACTTCTACGAGCAGTACTTC	CASSLDFYEQYF
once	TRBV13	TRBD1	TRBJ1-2	TGTGCCAGCAGCGTGATACAGGGGATGTATGGCTACACCTTC	CASSVIQGMYGYTF
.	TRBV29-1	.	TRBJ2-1	TGCAGCGTTGGGCCCCCGGGTAGGGGAGAGCAGTTCTTC	CSVGPPGRGEQFF
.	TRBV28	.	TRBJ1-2	TGTGCCAGCAGACAGGGAGGGGATGGCTATGGCTACACCTTC	CASRQGGDGYGYTF
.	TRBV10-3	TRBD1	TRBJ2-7	TGTGCCATCAGATCCGGGACAGGGGACTACTCCTACGAGCAGTACTTC	CAIRSGTGDYSYEQYF
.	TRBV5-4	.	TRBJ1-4	TGTGCCAGCAGCCGGGATCAACTCCAGGGTAACTGGGAGGTTTTT	CASSRDQLQGNWEVF
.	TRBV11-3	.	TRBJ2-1	TGTGCCAGCAGCCCCAGGCGACAGTCCTACAATGAGCAGTTCTTC	CASSPRRQSYNEQFF
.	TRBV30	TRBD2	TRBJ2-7	TGTGCCTGGAGTGATAAGACTCTAGCGGGGGGCGGCTACGAGCAGTACTTC	CAWSDKTLAGGGYEQYF
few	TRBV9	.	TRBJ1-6	TGTGCCAGCAGCACCTACGGAGGTTCACCCCTCCACTTT	CASSTYGGSPLHF
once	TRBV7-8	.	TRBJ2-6	TGTGCCAGCAGCTTAGGGTCTGGCCGGAGCACCCACTCTGGGGCCAACGTCCTGACTTTC	CASSLGSGRSTHSGANVLTF
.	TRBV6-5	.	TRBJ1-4	TGTGCCAGCAGTTACCGATTTCAGGGTAACGACGAAAAACTGTTTTTT	CASSYRFQGNDEKLFF
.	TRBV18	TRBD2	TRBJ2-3	TGTGCCAGCTCACGGACTAGCGGGGCAGATACGCAGTATTTT	CASSRTSGADTQYF
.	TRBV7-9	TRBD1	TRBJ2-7	TGTGCCAGCAGCCTAGGGGGCTCATACTACGAGCAGTACTTC	CASSLGGSYYEQYF
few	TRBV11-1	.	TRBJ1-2	TGTGCCAGCAGCACCGGAACTCTGAGGAGCTACACCTTC	CASSTGTLRSYTF